The 30 T cell receptor beta chains below all came from one sample that was sequenced in a study of cytomegalovirus exposure and HLA in healthy donors. The repertoire was sequenced with immunoSEQ multiplex PCR; TCRdb's copy has only in-frame clones and lacks some. Of 110,000 or so clones in the sample, about 87% are singletons; the top ten hold more than 1.5%. Sample: PBMCs. The receptors were gathered from a man between 18 and 35 years old in good health and CMV-seronegative.

This clone was seen only once. The rearrangement joins TRBV7-6 to TRBJ1-5, with 11 positions matching TRBD1. CDR1 SGHVS and CDR2 FNYEAQ come from the germline V gene. The length of the CDR3 is 15 residues. V was pared by 5 bases and J by 2 bases, with 2 bases of the junction left unmatched. The CDR3, as DNA: TGTGCCAGCAGCCCGGGACAGGGGGGCAATCAGCCCCAGCATTTT. It encodes CASSPGQGGNQPQHF.

The genes are TRBV28 and TRBJ2-1, with TRBD1 identical over 7 bases. V shed 4 bases, J shed 0 bases, and the junction held 6 bases outside the gene matches. The V gene's germline CDR1 is MDHEN and CDR2 SYDVKM. This CDR3 is built from 16 residues. The CDR3 bases are TGTGCCAGCAGTTCCCTCGGGGACAGCTCCTACAATGAGCAGTTCTTC. It is translated as CASSSLGDSSYNEQFF.

The genes are TRBV19 and TRBJ1-6; D is perhaps TRBD1 (5 bases). This CDR3 contains 15 residues. Germline loops: CDR1 LNHDA, CDR2 SQIVND (reference sequence). V shed 0 bases and J shed 7 bases, with 10 bases lying between them. CDR3 amino acids: CASSIDGGDNSPLHF. In DNA, the CDR3 is TGTGCCAGTAGTATAGATGGAGGGGACAATTCACCCCTCCACTTT.

CDR3 sequence (DNA): TGTGCCACCAGCGAGACAGGGGAGTTTGTTTACACTGAAGCTTTCTTT. This encodes CATSETGEFVYTEAFF. The chain combines TRBV15 with TRBJ1-1; 8 bases are a match to TRBD1. Germline values: CDR1 LNHNV, CDR2 YYDKDF (reference sequence). J was trimmed by 3 bases and V by 5 bases; bases with no gene match: 11. The CDR3 sequence is 16 residues long.

The gene calls are TRBV28 and TRBJ1-1; D unresolved. There are 14 residues in the CDR3. Trimming cost V 6 bases and J 4 bases, with 15 bases left between them. CDR1 and CDR2 from the germline V gene are MDHEN and SYDVKM. The CDR3 DNA reads as TGTGCCAGCAGAAACAGAGATGACGTCACTGAAGCTTTCTTT. Its protein product is CASRNRDDVTEAFF. The full variable domain, with the rest looked up from reference TRBV28 and TRBJ1-1, is DVKVTQSSRYLVKRTGEKVFLECVQDMDHENMFWYRQDPGLGLRLIYFSYDVKMKEKGDIPEGYSVSREKKERFSLILESASTNQTSMYLCASRNRDDVTEAFFGQGTRLTVV.

The rearrangement joins TRBV7-2 to TRBJ1-1, with D perhaps matching TRBD1 (5 bases). Looked up from germline, CDR1 is SGHTA and CDR2 is FQGNSA. Trimming removed 6 bases from V and 0 bases from J, with 8 bases in between. CDR3 length equals 13 residues. The CDR3 DNA sequence: TGTGCCAGCAGACTGACAGTGAACACTGAAGCTTTCTTT. Translating gives CASRLTVNTEAFF.

The chain carries TRBV28 and TRBJ2-7; 7 bases match TRBD1. The germline gives CDR1 MDHEN, CDR2 SYDVKM. The V segment lost 2 bases and the J segment 3 bases; nucleotides outside the gene matches: 10. The CDR3 consists of 16 residues. The CDR3 sequence is CASSLVTGTAVYEQYF. In DNA, the CDR3 is TGTGCCAGCAGTTTAGTAACCGGGACAGCCGTCTACGAGCAGTACTTC.

V usage is TRBV6-6 and J usage is TRBJ2-1, with TRBD1 matching over 10 bases. The junction had 6 bases not matched to a gene; V was cut back by 8 bases and J by 5 bases. The CDR3 loop spans 14 amino acids. Germline V lookup: CDR1 MNHNY, CDR2 SVGAGI (reference sequence). CDR3 protein: CASCSGTGDNEQFF. In nucleotides, the CDR3 is TGTGCCAGCTGTTCCGGGACAGGGGACAATGAGCAGTTCTTC.

The CDR3 here is CASSLPTYLQETQYF. The CDR3 coding sequence is TGCGCCAGCAGCCTACCCACGTACCTCCAAGAGACCCAGTACTTC. This chain connects TRBV5-1 to TRBJ2-5; no clear D. Germline-derived CDR1 and CDR2 are SGHRS and YFSETQ. The CDR3 covers 15 residues. V was shortened by 4 bases and J by 1 base, with 14 bases between the two germline ends. The variable domain in full, with the rest retrieved from reference TRBV5-1 and TRBJ2-5, is KAGVTQTPRYLIKTRGQQVTLSCSPISGHRSVSWYQQTPGQGLQFLFEYFSETQRNKGNFPGRFSGRQFSNSRSEMNVSTLELGDSALYLCASSLPTYLQETQYFGPGTRLLVL.

The chain is built from TRBV27 and TRBJ1-2; TRBD1 is a possible D gene (5 bases). Looked up from germline, CDR1 is MNHEY and CDR2 is SMNVEV (reference sequence). V was pared by 4 bases and J by 7 bases, with 16 bases between. This CDR3 spans 14 amino acids. The CDR3 sequence: CASSSNSGPGGYTF. CDR3 DNA: TGTGCCAGCAGTTCAAATTCAGGGCCCGGTGGCTACACCTTC.

CDR3 in amino acids: CASSPDTLNQPQHF. For the CDR3, the DNA is TGTGCCAGCTCACCAGACACGCTCAATCAGCCCCAGCATTTT. V is TRBV18 and J is TRBJ1-5, with D hard to call. The length of the CDR3 is 14 residues. V was pared by 2 bases and J by 3 bases, with 8 bases between. The germline V gene encodes CDR1 KGHSH and CDR2 LQKENI.

This clone was observed a few times. The chain links TRBV15 to TRBJ2-5, with D unresolved. The V gene's germline CDR1 is LNHNV and CDR2 YYDKDF (reference sequence). Deletions cut 0 bases from V and 5 bases from J, with 13 bases between. The CDR3 is made up of 15 amino acids. The CDR3 nucleotides read TGTGCCACCAGCAGAGATTACTGGAGCTGGGAGACCCAGTACTTC. Translating it yields CATSRDYWSWETQYF.

This clone was seen just once. The genes are TRBV6-1 and TRBJ2-7; maybe TRBD1 (5 bases). In germline, CDR1 is MNHNS, CDR2 SASEGT. The CDR3 is made up of 14 amino acids. Trimming shortened V by 2 bases and J by 6 bases, and 14 bases separated the two germline ends. The CDR3 region is CASSEYYRTSEQYF. CDR3 coding DNA: TGTGCCAGCAGTGAATATTATCGGACATCCGAGCAGTACTTC.

The rearrangement joins TRBV6-5 to TRBJ2-7, with 7 bases lining up with TRBD1. Germline V gives CDR1 MNHEY, CDR2 SVGAGI. Losses at the gene ends were 5 bases for V and 4 bases for J; bases not matched to a gene: 8. This CDR3 is 14 amino acids long. The CDR3 DNA reads TGTGCCAGCAGTCCGTCAGGGGGTCGGTACGAGCAGTACTTC. It codes for CASSPSGGRYEQYF.

The chain combines TRBV10-3 with TRBJ2-3; a possible D gene is TRBD1 (5 bases). Germline CDR1 reads ENHRY; CDR2 reads SYGVKD. The CDR3 runs 14 residues. V shed 3 bases and J shed 1 base, with 8 bases lying between them. CDR3 coding DNA: TGTGCCATCAGTGAAGGCAGGGGCACAGATACGCAGTATTTT. Its protein product is CAISEGRGTDTQYF.

In its sample, this clone was seen once. The chain joins TRBV5-1 to TRBJ2-7; TRBD2 aligns across 11 bases. Germline trimming cut 4 bases from V and 3 bases from J; bases unmatched to any gene: 6. The CDR3 has 15 amino acids. Germline-derived CDR1 and CDR2 are SGHRS and YFSETQ. In DNA, the CDR3 is TGCGCCAGCAGCCCGGCCGGGACTAGCGGCTACGAGCAGTACTTC. Translating gives CASSPAGTSGYEQYF.

V usage is TRBV20-1 and J usage is TRBJ1-1; D ambiguous. The CDR3 sequence is 11 residues long. Trimming left V 6 bases short and J 4 bases short, with 9 bases between. CDR1 is DFQATT, CDR2 SNEGSKA, per germline (reference sequence). The CDR3 region is CSAPDFTEAFF. CDR3 DNA: TGCAGTGCCCCTGACTTCACTGAAGCTTTCTTT.

This clone has a single count. V gene TRBV29-1 combines with J gene TRBJ2-7; tentative D call: TRBD2 (6 bases). This CDR3 has 16 amino acids. Germline values: CDR1 SQVTM, CDR2 ANQGSEA. V was shortened by 1 base and J by 2 bases, with 18 bases between the two germline ends. Here the CDR3 DNA reads TGCAGCGTTGAAGCGGGAGAGACGGGTGAAACCTACGAGCAGTACTTC. This sequence encodes CSVEAGETGETYEQYF.

The V call is TRBV28, the J call TRBJ2-7, with TRBD2 as a possible D gene (5 bases). Germline V gene lookup returns CDR1 MDHEN and CDR2 SYDVKM. Trimming removed 11 bases at V and 5 bases at J, with 16 bases between. The CDR3 length is 12 residues. The CDR3 loop is CASQVIGDEQYF. CDR3 nucleotide sequence: TGTGCCTCCCAGGTGATCGGGGACGAGCAGTACTTC.

This rearrangement joins TRBV4-1 to TRBJ2-7, with 8 bases that match TRBD2. Losses at the gene ends were 4 bases for V and 2 bases for J; bases not matched to a gene: 7. The CDR3 totals 15 residues. Per the germline V gene, CDR1 is MGHRA and CDR2 is YSYEKL. The CDR3 reads CASSRASGSAYEQYF. In DNA form, the CDR3 reads TGCGCCAGCAGCCGAGCTAGCGGGTCCGCCTACGAGCAGTACTTC.

J is TRBJ1-5 and V is TRBV7-2, with D perhaps matching TRBD1 (5 bases). With 5 bases removed from V and 4 bases from J, the gap between germline ends came to 15 bases. The germline V gene has CDR1 SGHTA and CDR2 FQGNSA. The CDR3 covers 15 residues. Written as DNA, the CDR3 is TGTGCCAGCAGCCCACTCGGTAGGGGAAATCAGCCCCAGCATTTT. Its translation: CASSPLGRGNQPQHF.

The genes are TRBV19 and TRBJ1-5; D unresolved. Germline V gene lookup returns CDR1 LNHDA and CDR2 SQIVND (reference sequence). There are 14 residues in the CDR3. Trimming took off 3 bases at V and 2 bases at J, with 8 bases between the two ends. The chain's CDR3 is CASSIEEGNQPQHF. The CDR3 DNA reads TGTGCCAGTAGTATCGAGGAAGGCAATCAGCCCCAGCATTTT.

V gene TRBV27 combines with J gene TRBJ2-3; no clear D. Between the trimmed V and J ends, which lost 8 bases and 5 bases, there was a span of 14 bases. Germline loops: CDR1 MNHEY, CDR2 SMNVEV (reference sequence). This CDR3 has 13 residues. The CDR3 bases are TGTGCCAGCGCCCCCTACCCGATAGATACGCAGTATTTT. Protein product: CASAPYPIDTQYF.

The chain couples TRBV4-2 to TRBJ2-1; TRBD1 matches 8 bases. This CDR3 region has 17 residues. The V and J ends lost 0 bases and 2 bases, in that order; junction bases with no gene match: 6. Germline CDR1 and CDR2: LGHNA and YNFKEQ. In nucleotides, the CDR3 is TGTGCCAGCAGCCAAGATTTAGTACAGGGGGCCTACAATGAGCAGTTCTTC. It encodes CASSQDLVQGAYNEQFF.

The chain recombines TRBV5-1 with TRBJ1-3; the D gene is possibly TRBD1 (5 bases). Germline CDR1 and CDR2: SGHRS and YFSETQ. CDR3 length: 15 amino acids. V was trimmed by 0 bases and J by 4 bases, leaving 11 bases between them. Here the CDR3 reads CASSLEQAGGNTIYF. The CDR3 bases are TGCGCCAGCAGCTTGGAACAGGCTGGGGGAAACACCATATATTTT.

The rearrangement joins TRBV28 to TRBJ2-5; 12 bases fit TRBD1. CDR3 length equals 16 residues. Trimming removed 2 bases from V and 7 bases from J; junction bases left unmatched: 8. Germline CDR1 MDHEN, CDR2 SYDVKM. The CDR3 DNA reads as TGTGCCAGCAGTTTAACCGGGACAGGGGGCTTTGGGACCCAGTACTTC. It encodes CASSLTGTGGFGTQYF.

The CDR3 nucleotides read TGTGCCAGCAGCCCAGGACAGTACCACTACGAGCAGTACTTC. This gives the protein CASSPGQYHYEQYF. The rearrangement links TRBV11-3 to TRBJ2-7; a weak D match, TRBD1 (6 bases). Trimming stripped 5 bases from V and 3 bases from J, with 14 bases between. Germline V gene data show CDR1 as SGHNT and CDR2 as YENEEA. The CDR3 covers 14 residues.

The chain is built from TRBV10-3 and TRBJ2-1; TRBD2 is a possible D gene (6 bases). Trimming removed 1 base from V and 11 bases from J, with 9 bases in between. CDR3 length: 12 amino acids. CDR1 is ENHRY and CDR2 is SYGVKD in the germline V gene. CDR3 coding DNA: TGTGCCATCAGTGAGTGGCGGGATAAGCAGTTCTTC. Translated, it gives CAISEWRDKQFF.

The V and J genes are TRBV29-1 and TRBJ2-4; D not certain. V was trimmed by 3 bases and J by 0 bases, leaving 9 bases between them. The length of the CDR3 is 14 residues. Germline V gene lookup returns CDR1 SQVTM and CDR2 ANQGSEA. CDR3 coding DNA: TGCAGCGTTGAGGCGAGACTAGCCAAAAACATTCAGTACTTC. Protein sequence: CSVEARLAKNIQYF. The full variable domain, rest sourced from reference TRBV29-1 and TRBJ2-4, is SAVISQKPSRDICQRGTSLTIQCQVDSQVTMMFWYRQQPGQSLTLIATANQGSEATYESGFVIDKFPISRPNLTFSTLTVSNMSPEDSSIYLCSVEARLAKNIQYFGAGTRLSVL.

The genes are TRBV19 and TRBJ2-2; D is unresolved. CDR3 length: 14 residues. V dropped 6 bases and J dropped 5 bases, with 13 bases sitting between them. Germline V lookup: CDR1 LNHDA, CDR2 SQIVND (reference sequence). CDR3: CASRPFLGTGELFF. As DNA, the CDR3 is TGTGCCAGTAGACCGTTTCTAGGAACCGGGGAGCTGTTTTTT.